One sample yielded the 32 T cell receptor beta chains listed below, sequenced in a study of blood T cell repertoires in COVID-19. This table comes from immunoSEQ multiplex PCR, and its TCRdb copy is limited to in-frame clones, with some not included. This table has more than 50,000 clones, 90% appearing once. The sequencing input was peripheral blood. The receptors stem from a human donor in a cohort sampled during active COVID-19.

A word on this clone: The junction shows a germline mismatch at one end, possibly a read error. The chain is built from TRBV7-9 and TRBJ1-1, with unresolved D. CDR1 is SEHNR, CDR2 FQNEAQ, per germline (reference sequence). This CDR3 comprises 12 residues. The CDR3 is CASSLINREILF. The CDR3 bases are TGTGCCAGCAGCTTAATTAATAGGGAGATCCTCTTT.

V and J are TRBV5-1 and TRBJ2-7; no definite D call. The CDR3 length is 14 residues. Germline V gene lookup returns CDR1 SGHRS and CDR2 YFSETQ. The germline V and J ends were trimmed by 0 bases and 3 bases, with 10 bases remaining between them. The CDR3 reads CASSLDHSYYEQYF. The CDR3 region has the DNA TGCGCCAGCAGCTTGGACCACTCTTACTACGAGCAGTACTTC.

This chain links TRBV9 with TRBJ1-3, with TRBD1 matching over 8 bases. The CDR3 sequence is 16 residues long. V dropped 3 bases and J dropped 0; count of bases not matched to a gene: 5. Germline CDR1 reads SGDLS; CDR2 reads YYNGEE. CDR3 loop: CASSGDRPHSGNTIYF. The CDR3, as DNA: TGTGCCAGCAGCGGGGACAGGCCGCACTCTGGAAACACCATATATTTT. Using reference TRBV9 and TRBJ1-3 for the parts outside the CDR3, the full variable domain is DSGVTQTPKHLITATGQRVTLRCSPRSGDLSVYWYQQSLDQGLQFLIQYYNGEERAKGNILERFSAQQFPDLHSELNLSSLELGDSALYFCASSGDRPHSGNTIYFGEGSWLTVV.

The chain has TRBV27 and TRBJ2-6; 8 bases map to TRBD1. Germline lookup yields CDR1 MNHEY and CDR2 SMNVEV (reference sequence). This CDR3 comprises 18 residues. V lost 5 bases and J lost 2; bases outside the gene matches: 11. The CDR3: CASSPWTGKGTGANVLTF. CDR3 bases: TGTGCCAGCAGTCCATGGACAGGGAAGGGGACTGGGGCCAACGTCCTGACTTTC.

The rearrangement uses TRBV28 and TRBJ1-1; 9 nucleotides agree with TRBD1. The CDR3 extends over 20 amino acids. Trimming took 3 bases from V and 4 from J; bases not matched to a gene: 21. The germline gives CDR1 MDHEN, CDR2 SYDVKM. The CDR3 region has the DNA TGTGCCAGCAGTTTCGAAAGCGGTGGGCAAAACAGGGGGCGAGGCACTGAAGCTTTCTTT. This sequence encodes CASSFESGGQNRGRGTEAFF.

The genes are TRBV6-2 or TRBV6-3 and TRBJ2-7; D is possibly TRBD1 (5 bases). The CDR3 loop spans 13 amino acids. The germline CDR1 and CDR2 sequences are MNHEY and SVGEGT. V dropped 4 bases and J dropped 7 bases, with 14 bases sitting between them. CDR3 in amino acids: CASSSREEREQYV. The DNA for the CDR3 is TGTGCCAGCAGTTCCAGGGAAGAGAGGGAGCAGTACGTC.

This clone occurred once. The chain employs TRBV6-6 and TRBJ2-1, with a tentative D call TRBD2 (5 bases). With 7 bases removed from V and 10 bases from J, the gap between germline ends came to 17 bases. The CDR3 runs to 13 residues. Germline V gene lookup returns CDR1 MNHNY and CDR2 SVGAGI (reference sequence). The CDR3: CASTPAGRREQFF. DNA of the CDR3: TGTGCCAGCACCCCGGCGGGCCGGCGGGAGCAGTTCTTC.

The chain carries TRBV7-2 and TRBJ1-2, with D unclear. V gave up 3 bases and J gave up 8 bases, with 7 bases separating them. The germline CDR1 and CDR2 sequences are SGHTA and FQGNSA. This CDR3 has 11 amino acids. The CDR3 sequence: CASSLLGGYTF. In DNA form, the CDR3 reads TGTGCCAGCAGCTTGTTGGGCGGCTACACCTTC.

The rearrangement uses TRBV18 and TRBJ1-1; TRBD1 is a possible D gene (5 bases). The CDR3 is 15 amino acids. Germline CDR1 KGHSH, CDR2 LQKENI. V was cut by 1 base and J by 0 bases, with 9 bases left in between. This CDR3 is CASSPQGLMNTEAFF. In DNA form, the CDR3 reads TGTGCCAGCTCACCACAGGGACTAATGAACACTGAAGCTTTCTTT.

This chain links TRBV30 with TRBJ2-2; D is ambiguous. CDR1 and CDR2 from the germline V gene are GTSNPN and SVGIG (reference sequence). Deletions cut 0 bases from V and 5 bases from J, with 10 bases between. The CDR3 runs 14 residues. CDR3 amino acids: CAWSVGRRTGELFF. For the CDR3, the DNA is TGTGCCTGGAGTGTGGGCCGAAGGACCGGGGAGCTGTTTTTT.

The chain links TRBV28 to TRBJ1-1, with 7 bases fitting TRBD1. The germline V gene encodes CDR1 MDHEN and CDR2 SYDVKM. The junction had 9 bases not matched to a gene; V was cut back by 8 bases and J by 0 bases. The CDR3 extends over 15 amino acids. CDR3 sequence: CASFGQEEMNTEAFF. CDR3 bases: TGTGCCAGCTTCGGACAGGAGGAAATGAACACTGAAGCTTTCTTT.

The rearrangement links TRBV7-3 to TRBJ2-1; D may be TRBD2 (6 bases). Germline lookup yields CDR1 SGHTA and CDR2 FQGTGA. V dropped 1 base and J dropped 4 bases, with 11 bases sitting between them. The CDR3 is 15 amino acids. The CDR3 sequence: CASSLSGVLYNEQFF. The CDR3, as DNA: TGTGCCAGCAGCTTAAGCGGGGTCCTGTACAATGAGCAGTTCTTC.

The chain joins TRBV5-6 to TRBJ2-3; maybe TRBD2 (6 bases). Germline V gene data show CDR1 as SGHDT and CDR2 as YYEEEE. The V end lost 5 bases, the J end lost 2 bases, and 18 bases lay between the germline ends. The CDR3 extends over 16 amino acids. This CDR3 reads CASSSGVPYYTDTQYF. The DNA of the CDR3 is TGTGCCAGCAGTTCGGGGGTCCCATATTACACAGATACGCAGTATTTT.

The chain uses TRBV24-1 and TRBJ2-2; D may be TRBD1 (7 bases). V was trimmed by 0 bases and J by 5 bases, leaving 12 bases between them. The CDR3 sequence is 16 residues long. Germline V gene sequence: CDR1 KGHDR, CDR2 SFDVKD. CDR3 residues: CATSDLTGEETGELFF. The DNA for the CDR3 is TGTGCCACCAGTGATTTGACAGGGGAGGAAACCGGGGAGCTGTTTTTT.

This chain joins TRBV7-3 and TRBJ2-1; a weak D match, TRBD1 (5 bases). Germline assignment: CDR1 SGHTA and CDR2 FQGTGA. V lost 1 base to trimming and J lost 4 bases, with 14 bases between them. This CDR3 contains 16 residues. CDR3 protein: CASSLNLDIEYNEQFF. The CDR3 DNA follows: TGTGCCAGCAGCTTAAACCTGGACATCGAGTACAATGAGCAGTTCTTC.

This chain links TRBV2 with TRBJ2-5; no reliable D call. This CDR3 has 13 amino acids. V was shortened by 7 bases and J by 1 base, with 10 bases between the two germline ends. Germline V CDR1 and CDR2: SNHLY, FYNNEI. The CDR3 reads CASTKDTQETQYF. CDR3 bases: TGTGCCAGCACCAAAGACACCCAAGAGACCCAGTACTTC.

This chain links TRBV19 with TRBJ2-3, with 10 bases identical to TRBD2. Germline CDR1 LNHDA, CDR2 SQIVND (reference sequence). This CDR3 is built from 14 residues. J lost 0 bases, V lost 7 bases, and 1 base had no gene match. Here the CDR3 reads CASKTSGSTDTQYF. DNA of the CDR3: TGTGCCAGTAAGACTAGCGGGAGCACAGATACGCAGTATTTT.

The rearrangement links TRBV6-2 or TRBV6-3 to TRBJ2-4; 7 nucleotides match TRBD1. In germline, CDR1 is MNHEY, CDR2 SVGEGT. The J segment lost 12 bases and the V segment lost 2 bases, leaving 19 bases of the junction unmatched. CDR3 length equals 17 residues. For the CDR3, the DNA is TGTGCCAGCAGTTACCCCGGGACAGTACGGGGAAGAGGTGCTCAGTACTTC. Translating gives CASSYPGTVRGRGAQYF.

The sample holds one count of this clone. The gene calls are TRBV9 and TRBJ1-4; D is unclear. V gave up 1 base and J gave up 8 bases, with 12 bases separating them. The CDR3 covers 14 residues. Germline-derived CDR1 and CDR2 are SGDLS and YYNGEE. The DNA of the CDR3 is TGTGCCAGCAGCGTAACGGGTATCGGAGAAAAACTGTTTTTT. Translated, it gives CASSVTGIGEKLFF.

The chain combines TRBV3-1 (or the pseudogene TRBV3-2) with TRBJ2-7; no clear D gene. The CDR3 contains 15 residues. Germline loops: CDR1 LGHDT, CDR2 YNNKEL (reference sequence). The V and J ends lost 4 bases and 0 bases respectively, with 13 bases between them. CDR3 sequence: CASSPRWRTSYEQYF. In nucleotides, the CDR3 is TGTGCCAGCAGCCCGAGGTGGCGAACCTCCTACGAGCAGTACTTC.

This chain joins TRBV9 and TRBJ1-6, with unresolved D. CDR3 length equals 16 residues. Germline V gene data show CDR1 as SGDLS and CDR2 as YYNGEE. Trimming removed 1 base at V and 5 bases at J, with 13 bases between. CDR3 coding DNA: TGTGCCAGCAGCGTAAGATGGTCAGATAATAATTCACCCCTCCACTTT. Translating gives CASSVRWSDNNSPLHF. The variable domain in full, completed from reference TRBV9 and TRBJ1-6, reads DSGVTQTPKHLITATGQRVTLRCSPRSGDLSVYWYQQSLDQGLQFLIQYYNGEERAKGNILERFSAQQFPDLHSELNLSSLELGDSALYFCASSVRWSDNNSPLHFGNGTRLTVT.

The chain recombines TRBV30 with TRBJ1-6, with D hard to call. The CDR3 contains 17 residues. Germline V CDR1 and CDR2: GTSNPN, SVGIG (reference sequence). V lost 2 bases, J lost 0 bases, and 14 bases lay in between. For the CDR3, the DNA is TGTGCCTGGAGTCCCAGACTGGGGAGCTCCTATAATTCACCCCTCCACTTT. This gives the protein CAWSPRLGSSYNSPLHF.

The chain links TRBV3-1 (or the pseudogene TRBV3-2) to TRBJ2-1; 10 nucleotides align to TRBD2. The J segment lost 4 bases and the V segment lost 0 bases, leaving 3 bases of the junction unmatched. This CDR3 region has 16 residues. The germline V gene encodes CDR1 LGHDT and CDR2 YNNKEL (reference sequence). Here the CDR3 DNA reads TGTGCCAGCAGCCAAGAGGGACTAGCGTCATACAATGAGCAGTTCTTC. This translates into CASSQEGLASYNEQFF.

The chain combines TRBV11-2 with TRBJ2-5; the D gene is possibly TRBD1 (6 bases). Germline values: CDR1 SGHAT, CDR2 FQNNGV. The length of the CDR3 is 14 residues. V dropped 5 bases and J dropped 3 bases, with 13 bases sitting between them. Written as DNA, the CDR3 is TGTGCCAGCAGCGTCCTGGGACACAAAGAGACCCAGTACTTC. Its translation: CASSVLGHKETQYF.

The V call is TRBV6-2 or TRBV6-3, the J call TRBJ2-4, with 10 nucleotides matching TRBD1. The CDR3 has 15 residues. V lost 5 bases, J lost 8 bases, and 9 bases stayed unmatched. From germline, CDR1 is MNHEY and CDR2 SVGEGT. CDR3 nucleotide sequence: TGTGCCAGCAGTCGGGGACAGGGGAAAATAGACATTCAGTACTTC. Translation: CASSRGQGKIDIQYF.

This rearrangement joins TRBV9 to TRBJ2-3; a weak D match, TRBD2 (6 bases). V was pared by 5 bases and J by 0 bases, with 10 bases between. The CDR3 is made up of 14 amino acids. CDR1 and CDR2 (germline): SGDLS, YYNGEE. The CDR3 bases are TGTGCCAGCAGACAAAGCGGGAGCACAGATACGCAGTATTTT. The encoded protein is CASRQSGSTDTQYF.

CDR3 in amino acids: CASSLDGYSYNSPLHF. CDR3 in DNA: TGTGCCAGCAGCTTAGATGGGTACAGTTATAATTCACCCCTCCACTTT. The chain links TRBV7-2 to TRBJ1-6; D call uncertain. V was trimmed by 1 base and J by 4 bases, leaving 11 bases between them. CDR3 size: 16 residues. Looked up from germline, CDR1 is SGHTA and CDR2 is FQGNSA. The complete variable domain, with remaining parts taken from reference TRBV7-2 and TRBJ1-6, reads GAGVSQSPSNKVTEKGKDVELRCDPISGHTALYWYRQSLGQGLEFLIYFQGNSAPDKSGLPSDRFSAERTGGSVSTLTIQRTQQEDSAVYLCASSLDGYSYNSPLHFGNGTRLTVT.

The gene calls are TRBV28 and TRBJ2-1, with D unresolved. The germline gives CDR1 MDHEN, CDR2 SYDVKM. Trimming left V 6 bases short and J 0 bases short, with 12 bases between. CDR3 size: 15 residues. CDR3 nucleotides: TGTGCCAGCAGGGCAGGCGCGAGCTCCTACAATGAGCAGTTCTTC. Encoded protein: CASRAGASSYNEQFF.

The chain recombines TRBV28 with TRBJ1-5; D gene ambiguous. Trimming pared 6 bases from V and 1 base from J, leaving 10 bases between. The CDR3 extends over 14 amino acids. CDR1 is MDHEN and CDR2 is SYDVKM in the germline V gene. The DNA for the CDR3 is TGTGCCAGCAGCACCGGAGTAAGCAATCAGCCCCAGCATTTT. Amino acids: CASSTGVSNQPQHF.

The CDR3 loop reads CASKRDFGYTF. Here the CDR3 DNA reads TGTGCCAGCAAAAGAGATTTCGGCTACACCTTC. V usage is TRBV6-5 and J usage is TRBJ1-2, with no clear D. Per germline, CDR1 MNHEY and CDR2 SVGAGI. CDR3 size: 11 residues. Trimming cost V 7 bases and J 8 bases, with 11 bases left between them.

In DNA, the CDR3 is TGTGCCAGCAGGGGACAGGCGGGAATTTACGAGCAGTACGTC. Translating it yields CASRGQAGIYEQYV. The J gene is TRBJ2-7, the V gene TRBV2; 8 bases match TRBD1. V was clipped by 6 bases and J by 4 bases; unmatched bases: 8. This CDR3 region has 14 residues. Germline-derived CDR1 and CDR2 are SNHLY and FYNNEI.

The J gene is TRBJ2-7, the V gene TRBV3-1 (or the pseudogene TRBV3-2); 11 bases match TRBD2. The CDR3 contains 15 residues. Germline V gene lookup returns CDR1 LGHDT and CDR2 YNNKEL (reference sequence). V was clipped by 5 bases and J by 1 base; unmatched bases: 4. CDR3: CASSSGTSGSYEQYF. The CDR3 nucleotides read TGTGCCAGCAGCTCTGGGACTAGCGGTTCCTACGAGCAGTACTTC.